This is a list of T cell receptor beta chains from one sample in a study of identical twins. TCRdb processed the 5' RACE reads anew with MiXCR; each CDR3 protein has one entry. The data contain 700,000 or so distinct CDR3 sequences, roughly 20% of them singletons. This same sample was also taken into another study, of T cells expressing NK-cell markers.

Specimen: PBMCs. The receptors here all came from a woman between 18 and 30 years old in good health. The CDR3 runs from the conserved cysteine through the conserved F or W. The D gene is left open where the match is weak. Rows give clone size only sometimes, using once, few, many, or a class for an expanded clone.

V gene	J gene	D gene	clone size	CDR3 DNA	CDR3 protein
TRBV29-1	TRBJ2-5	-	-	TGCAGCGTTGAGACTTCAGAGACCCAGTACTTC	CSVETSETQYF
TRBV12-3/TRBV12-4	TRBJ2-3	-	-	TGTGCCAGTGCCGGGAGCCCTTACACAGATACGCAGTATTTT	CASAGSPYTDTQYF
TRBV12-5	TRBJ2-2	-	-	TGTGCTAGTGGTCTAAAGGTTACAGGTAGCCCCGGGGAGCTGTTTTTT	CASGLKVTGSPGELFF
TRBV20-1	TRBJ2-3	TRBD2	-	TGCAGTGCTAGTGTTGGGGGGGGCACAGATACGCAGTATTTT	CSASVGGGTDTQYF
TRBV27	TRBJ2-3	TRBD1	-	TGTGCCAGCAGTTTAAGGGACAGGGCAGGGGATACGCAGTATTTT	CASSLRDRAGDTQYF
TRBV6-2/TRBV6-3	TRBJ1-2	-	many	TGTGCCAGCAGTTCCGTTACCTTCGGCTACACCTTC	CASSSVTFGYTF
TRBV7-2	TRBJ2-2	-	few	-	CASSFGAGGELFF
TRBV20-1	TRBJ1-5	-	many	TGCAGTGCTAGGCGGGGTAACAATCAGCCCCAGCATTTT	CSARRGNNQPQHF
TRBV12-3/TRBV12-4	TRBJ2-7	-	-	TGTGCCAGCAGATTCGGACAGAGCGAGCAGTACTTC	CASRFGQSEQYF
TRBV10-2	TRBJ2-1	TRBD1	few	TGCGCCGGCGGGACAGGGGGGTACAATGAGCAGTTCTTC	CAGGTGGYNEQFF
TRBV27	TRBJ2-7	TRBD2	-	TGTGCCAGCAGACTAGCGGGAGTTTCTTACGAGCAGTACTTC	CASRLAGVSYEQYF
TRBV6-2/TRBV6-3	TRBJ1-2	-	few	TGTGCCAGCAGTTACCCGGGTTGGAAGGGCTACACCTTC	CASSYPGWKGYTF
TRBV3-1	TRBJ2-2	-	-	TGTGCCAGCAGCCACGTCGGGACGAACACCGGGGAGCTGTTTTTT	CASSHVGTNTGELFF
TRBV7-6	TRBJ2-7	TRBD2	few	TGTGCCAGCAGCTACAGCGGGGCCAGCTCCTACGAGCAGTACTTC	CASSYSGASSYEQYF
TRBV19	TRBJ2-3	-	-	TGTGCCAGTAGTTCGGACTCTTTAAACACAGATACGCAGTATTTT	CASSSDSLNTDTQYF
TRBV4-3	TRBJ2-6	TRBD1	-	TGCGCCAGCAGCCAAGATCCCACAGGGGGCTCTGGGGCCAACGTCCTGACTTTC	CASSQDPTGGSGANVLTF
TRBV9	TRBJ2-1	TRBD1	-	TGTGCCAGCAGCGTAGGTGGGACAGGGTTATATGAGCAGTTCTTC	CASSVGGTGLYEQFF
TRBV4-3	TRBJ2-1	-	-	TGCGCCAGCAGCCAATTGACTAGTTACTACAATGAGCAGTTCTTC	CASSQLTSYYNEQFF
TRBV6-5	TRBJ2-7	-	-	TGTGCCAGCAGCAGGGCCATCTACGAGCAGTACTTC	CASSRAIYEQYF
TRBV7-9	TRBJ1-5	TRBD1	few	TGTGCCAGCAGCCGACAGGGGTTAAGCAATCAGCCCCAGCATTTT	CASSRQGLSNQPQHF
TRBV20-1	TRBJ2-7	-	few	TGCAGTGCTAGAGAGCAGGGTACTTCCTACGAGCAGTACTTC	CSAREQGTSYEQYF
TRBV15	TRBJ1-1	-	-	TGTGCCACCAGCAGAGGCCAGGGTCCGCTCACTGAAGCTTTCTTT	CATSRGQGPLTEAFF